The 27 T cell receptor beta chains reported below all come from one sample, sequenced in a study of read filtering for tumor transcriptome and immune sequencing. The library was built from around 380 ng RNA with molecular barcoded adaptors for alpha/delta and beta/gamma chains. In TCRdb, the reads were re-called with MiXCR into one record per CDR3 protein. This table holds some 140,000 distinct CDR3 sequences, over 10% found once. Sequencing used a population of CD138-negative cells sorted from bone marrow. The receptors stem from a donor at least 40 years old with multiple myeloma.

This clonotype was seen repeatedly, ten times or more. This chain uses TRBV5-1 with TRBJ1-1; no definite D call. The germline V and J ends were trimmed by 2 bases and 3 bases, with 11 bases remaining between them. The CDR3 totals 14 residues. Germline loops: CDR1 SGHRS, CDR2 YFSETQ. CDR3 protein: CASSLTRGHTEAFF. The CDR3 DNA reads TGCGCCAGCAGCTTAACGAGAGGGCACACTGAAGCTTTCTTT.

Concerning this clonotype: Just one base apart from a much larger clone, this may be a read error. This is likely a read error, given that the CDR3 carries no conserved phenylalanine or tryptophan at its end. The genes are TRBV19 and TRBJ2-1; D ambiguous. Germline V gives CDR1 LNHDA, CDR2 SQIVND (reference sequence). The CDR3 is 14 amino acids. Trimming left V 5 bases short and J 7 bases short, with 15 bases between. The chain's CDR3 is CASSFRGLTNEQFL. CDR3 sequence (DNA): TGTGCCAGTAGTTTTAGAGGATTGACGAATGAGCAGTTCCTC.

This clonotype turned up a few times. The V and J genes are TRBV7-2 and TRBJ2-5; TRBD2 aligns across 11 bases. From germline, CDR1 is SGHTA and CDR2 FQGNSA. There are 15 residues in the CDR3. Trimming took 5 bases from V and 2 from J; bases not matched to a gene: 4. The CDR3 DNA follows: TGTGCCAGCAGCCGTACTAGCGGGGGTCAAGAGACCCAGTACTTC. Its translation: CASSRTSGGQETQYF.

In this sample, this clonotype turned up many times. The J gene is TRBJ2-5, the V gene TRBV7-2, with D hard to call. This CDR3 contains 12 residues. The germline V and J ends were trimmed by 3 bases and 5 bases, with 7 bases remaining between them. From germline, CDR1 is SGHTA and CDR2 FQGNSA. Written as DNA, the CDR3 is TGTGCCAGCAGCTTGTCGTTGGAGACCCAGTACTTC. Its protein is CASSLSLETQYF.

About this clonotype itself: A much larger clone differs from this one at a single base, so this may be a read error. The chain uses TRBV6-1 and TRBJ2-2; no definite D call. This CDR3 region has 14 residues. V was shortened by 4 bases and J by 5 bases, with 11 bases between the two germline ends. Germline V gives CDR1 MNHNS, CDR2 SASEGT. CDR3 sequence: CASSVLDRTGELFF. CDR3 in DNA: TGTGCCAGCAGTGTGCTGGACCGTACCGGGGAGCTGTTTTTT.

This clonotype occurred many times. The rearrangement links TRBV20-1 to TRBJ2-3; TRBD1 or TRBD2 may be the D gene (5 bases each). This CDR3 contains 15 residues. Per germline, CDR1 DFQATT and CDR2 SNEGSKA (reference sequence). V lost 1 base and J 2 bases, leaving 13 bases between the germline ends. CDR3 DNA sequence: TGCAGTGCTAGAGTGGGGACCGCGAACACAGATACGCAGTATTTT. Amino acid sequence: CSARVGTANTDTQYF.

There are many counts of this clonotype. The chain has TRBV20-1 and TRBJ1-1; D not certain. The ends were cut back, 6 bases at V and 7 bases at J, with 15 bases in the middle. The CDR3 runs 12 residues. Germline V gene lookup returns CDR1 DFQATT and CDR2 SNEGSKA (reference sequence). CDR3: CSATGPALEAFF. The CDR3 coding sequence is TGCAGTGCCACTGGGCCTGCCCTTGAAGCTTTCTTT.

This clonotype has at least ten counts. CDR3 loop: CSVEEGAGSSDEQFF. CDR3 bases: TGCAGCGTTGAGGAGGGGGCTGGTAGCTCTGATGAGCAGTTCTTC. The V gene is TRBV29-1, the J gene TRBJ2-1; a weak D match, TRBD1 (7 bases). The CDR3 runs to 15 residues. V lost 3 bases and J 8 bases, leaving 20 bases between the germline ends. The germline V gene has CDR1 SQVTM and CDR2 ANQGSEA.

This clonotype was recorded many times. The chain recombines TRBV29-1 with TRBJ2-1; no firm D call. The germline V gene encodes CDR1 SQVTM and CDR2 ANQGSEA. The CDR3 sequence is 12 residues long. V was clipped by 2 bases and J by 8 bases, with 10 bases between them. The CDR3 nucleotides read TGCAGCGTTGAATTTGGGGAATATGAGCAGTTCTTC. It yields the protein CSVEFGEYEQFF.

For this clonotype: It may be a read error: a sequence one base away is much more abundant. The rearrangement uses TRBV9 and TRBJ2-1; possible D gene TRBD2, 5 bases. Germline-derived CDR1 and CDR2 are SGDLS and YYNGEE. CDR3 length: 17 residues. The CDR3 is CASSVELSGTSYSEQFF. The CDR3 DNA reads as TGTGCCAGCAGCGTAGAATTGAGCGGTACCTCCTACAGTGAGCAGTTCTTC.

This clonotype was counted ten times or more. The rearrangement uses TRBV15 and TRBJ2-7; 7 bases agree with TRBD2. The CDR3 is 15 residues long. CDR1 LNHNV and CDR2 YYDKDF come from the germline V gene (reference sequence). After removal of 0 bases from V and 5 bases from J, the junction contained 7 bases not matched to a gene. In DNA form, the CDR3 reads TGTGCCACCAGCAGAGATCAGGCGGGAGCGCACGAGCAGTACTTC. Its protein product is CATSRDQAGAHEQYF.

Note on this clonotype: A much larger clone sits a single nucleotide away, making a read error possible. This chain uses TRBV24-1 with TRBJ2-3, with 7 bases lining up with TRBD1. CDR3 size: 16 residues. The germline V gene has CDR1 KGHDR and CDR2 SFDVKD. The chain's CDR3 is CAASDFDRDGTDTQYF. The DNA of the CDR3 is TGTGCCGCCAGTGACTTTGACAGGGACGGCACAGATACGCAGTATTTT.

On this clonotype itself: This sequence may be a read error, since a much larger clone differs from it by one base. The chain carries TRBV6-6 and TRBJ2-7; D may match TRBD1 or TRBD2 (5 bases each). V lost 10 bases and J lost 2, with 9 bases in between. Germline CDR1 is MNHNY and CDR2 is SVGAGI (reference sequence). The CDR3 has 11 residues. The CDR3 DNA is TGTGCCATCGGGGCAGCCTACGAGCAGTACTTC. It encodes CAIGAAYEQYF.

This clonotype came up many times. V usage is TRBV6-5 and J usage is TRBJ2-1; D call uncertain. The germline V gene has CDR1 MNHEY and CDR2 SVGAGI. This CDR3 region has 14 residues. Trimming took 0 bases from V and 8 from J, leaving 11 bases between them. The CDR3 coding sequence is TGTGCCAGCAGTTACTCGCGCAGGCACGATGAGCAGTTCTTC. Protein: CASSYSRRHDEQFF.

This clonotype was observed many times. The V and J genes are TRBV20-1 and TRBJ2-6; D is unclear. Germline CDR1 reads DFQATT; CDR2 reads SNEGSKA (reference sequence). The CDR3 is made up of 16 amino acids. V was cut by 3 bases and J by 0 bases, with 12 bases left in between. The DNA for the CDR3 is TGCAGTGCTAGTCTGAACAGCATCTCTGGGGCCAACGTCCTGACTTTC. Its protein product is CSASLNSISGANVLTF.

This chain links TRBV5-1 with TRBJ2-1; tentatively, D is TRBD2 (6 bases). Trimming cost V 5 bases and J 0 bases, with 21 bases left between them. CDR1 is SGHRS, CDR2 YFSETQ, per germline. This CDR3 has 18 amino acids. CDR3 bases: TGCGCCAGCAGAAACCTCCTGGGAGGCCAGAGCTCCTACAATGAGCAGTTCTTC. It translates to CASRNLLGGQSSYNEQFF.

This clonotype was recorded many times. The V call is TRBV20-1, the J call TRBJ2-7, with 8 positions matching TRBD1. The CDR3 spans 14 residues. Germline V gene lookup returns CDR1 DFQATT and CDR2 SNEGSKA (reference sequence). With 6 bases clipped from V and 5 bases from J, the junction kept 12 bases outside the gene matches. The chain's CDR3 is CSALGGQVRDEQYF. Here the CDR3 DNA reads TGCAGTGCCCTAGGGGGACAGGTCCGCGACGAGCAGTACTTC.

This clonotype occurred many times. The chain couples TRBV6-5 to TRBJ2-6; D remains unclear. The CDR3 spans 15 residues. V lost 5 bases and J lost 2, with 10 bases in between. CDR1 and CDR2 from the germline V gene are MNHEY and SVGAGI. For the CDR3, the DNA is TGTGCCAGCAGTAAAACATCGGCTGGGGCCAACGTCCTGACTTTC. It specifies CASSKTSAGANVLTF.

This clonotype has ten or more counts. The V and J genes are TRBV6-5 and TRBJ2-5, with D perhaps matching TRBD1 or TRBD2 (5 bases each). The V end was cut by 4 bases, the J end by 4 bases, with 10 bases between. CDR1 is MNHEY and CDR2 is SVGAGI in the germline V gene. The CDR3 runs to 13 residues. The CDR3 nucleotides read TGTGCCAGCAGTTCGGGGACGCGAGAGACCCAGTACTTC. It is translated as CASSSGTRETQYF.

The rearrangement joins TRBV4-3 to TRBJ2-7; D unresolved. V was pared by 1 base and J by 1 base, with 8 bases between. Germline CDR1 is LGHNA and CDR2 is YSLEER. The CDR3 is made up of 14 amino acids. The CDR3 nucleotides read TGCGCCAGCAGCCAAGTACCCAGATCCTACGAGCAGTACTTC. This encodes CASSQVPRSYEQYF.

This clonotype appeared many times. The rearrangement links TRBV25-1 to TRBJ2-5; the D is unclear. The germline V gene encodes CDR1 MGHDK and CDR2 SYGVNS. V was shortened by 5 bases and J by 5 bases, with 21 bases between the two germline ends. The CDR3 consists of 16 residues. In DNA form, the CDR3 reads TGTGCCAGCAGTTCTAAGGGCCCAGGATTCCTGGAGACCCAGTACTTC. The encoded protein is CASSSKGPGFLETQYF. Supplemented by reference TRBV25-1 and TRBJ2-5, the full variable domain reads EADIYQTPRYLVIGTGKKITLECSQTMGHDKMYWYQQDPGMELHLIHYSYGVNSTEKGDLSSESTVSRIRTEHFPLTLESARPSHTSQYLCASSSKGPGFLETQYFGPGTRLLVL.

The chain recombines TRBV20-1 with TRBJ2-5; TRBD2 matches at 10 bases. J was trimmed by 5 bases and V by 3 bases; bases with no gene match: 3. The CDR3 runs to 13 residues. Germline V gene sequence: CDR1 DFQATT, CDR2 SNEGSKA (reference sequence). CDR3 DNA: TGCAGTGCTAGGGGGACTAGCGTGGAGACCCAGTACTTC. Translation: CSARGTSVETQYF.

This clonotype was counted ten times or more. The rearrangement links TRBV4-1 to TRBJ2-3, with TRBD2 identical over 9 bases. This CDR3 has 19 residues. Germline CDR1 and CDR2: MGHRA and YSYEKL. The V gene end was trimmed by 0 bases and the J gene end by 3 bases; junction bases not matched to a gene: 13. This chain's CDR3 is CASSQEGGWGAGGTDTQYF. The CDR3 bases are TGCGCCAGCAGCCAAGAGGGGGGCTGGGGGGCGGGAGGGACAGATACGCAGTATTTT.

This clonotype has more than one count but fewer than ten. This chain connects TRBV5-1 to TRBJ1-3; D unclear. The length of the CDR3 is 16 residues. The germline CDR1 and CDR2 sequences are SGHRS and YFSETQ. Trimming left V 4 bases short and J 1 base short, with 15 bases between. The CDR3 sequence: CASSRTARESGNTIYF. As DNA, the CDR3 is TGCGCCAGCAGCCGAACCGCGAGGGAATCTGGAAACACCATATATTTT.

This clonotype has at least ten counts. This rearrangement joins TRBV5-1 to TRBJ1-2; D remains ambiguous. The CDR3 length is 15 residues. The germline V gene has CDR1 SGHRS and CDR2 YFSETQ. V lost 5 bases to trimming and J lost 0 bases, with 14 bases between them. DNA for the CDR3: TGCGCCAGCAGAACGGGGATGGGCCCTAACTATGGCTACACCTTC. Translated, it gives CASRTGMGPNYGYTF.

This clonotype was seen ten or more times. The chain couples TRBV2 to TRBJ2-1, with 10 bases matching TRBD1. This CDR3 is built from 15 residues. In germline, CDR1 is SNHLY, CDR2 FYNNEI. After removal of 6 bases from V and 2 bases from J, the junction contained 4 bases not matched to a gene. This CDR3 is CASRPGTGAYNEQFF. The CDR3 DNA reads TGTGCCAGCAGACCCGGGACAGGGGCCTACAATGAGCAGTTCTTC. Looking up the rest from reference TRBV2 and TRBJ2-1 gives the full variable domain: EPEVTQTPSHQVTQMGQEVILRCVPISNHLYFYWYRQILGQKVEFLVSFYNNEISEKSEIFDDQFSVERPDGSNFTLKIRSTKLEDSAMYFCASRPGTGAYNEQFFGPGTRLTVL.

This clonotype was recorded at least ten times. J is TRBJ2-3 and V is TRBV7-8, with TRBD2 matching over 7 bases. The CDR3 spans 15 residues. Losses at the gene ends were 5 bases for V and 3 bases for J; bases not matched to a gene: 8. Germline V gene sequence: CDR1 SGHVS, CDR2 FQNEAQ. This chain's CDR3 is CASSPWGGRTDTQYF. CDR3 nucleotides: TGTGCCAGCAGCCCCTGGGGCGGGAGAACAGATACGCAGTATTTT.